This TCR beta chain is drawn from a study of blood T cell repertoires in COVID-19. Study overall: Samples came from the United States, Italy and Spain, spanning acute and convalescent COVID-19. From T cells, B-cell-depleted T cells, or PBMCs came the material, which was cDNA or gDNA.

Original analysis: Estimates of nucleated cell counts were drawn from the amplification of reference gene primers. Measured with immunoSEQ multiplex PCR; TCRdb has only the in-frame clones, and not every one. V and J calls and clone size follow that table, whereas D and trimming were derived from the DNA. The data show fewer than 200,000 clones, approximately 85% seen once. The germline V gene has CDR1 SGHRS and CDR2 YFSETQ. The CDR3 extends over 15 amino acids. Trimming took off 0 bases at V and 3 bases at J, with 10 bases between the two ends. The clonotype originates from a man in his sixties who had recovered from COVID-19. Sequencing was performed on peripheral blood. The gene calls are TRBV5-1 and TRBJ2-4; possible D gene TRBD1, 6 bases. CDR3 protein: CASSLDGQNKNIQYF. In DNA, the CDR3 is TGCGCCAGCAGCTTGGATGGACAGAACAAAAACATTCAGTACTTC.